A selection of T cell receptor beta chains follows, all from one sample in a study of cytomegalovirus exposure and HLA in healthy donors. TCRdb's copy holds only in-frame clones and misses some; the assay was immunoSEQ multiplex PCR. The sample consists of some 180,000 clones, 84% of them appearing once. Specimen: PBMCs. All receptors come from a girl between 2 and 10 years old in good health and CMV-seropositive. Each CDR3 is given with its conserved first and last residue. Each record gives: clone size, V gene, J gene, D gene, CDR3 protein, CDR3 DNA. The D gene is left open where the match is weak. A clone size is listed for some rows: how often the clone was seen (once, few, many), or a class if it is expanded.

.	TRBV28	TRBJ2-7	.	CASSLPTQGCEQYF	TGTGCCAGCAGCCTCCCGACACAAGGTTGCGAGCAGTACTTC
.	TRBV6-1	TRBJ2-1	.	CASRGTLYNEQFF	TGTGCCAGCAGAGGGACTCTCTACAATGAGCAGTTCTTC
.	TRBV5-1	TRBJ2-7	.	CASSAYPSASYEQYF	TGCGCCAGCAGCGCGTACCCTAGCGCCTCCTACGAGCAGTACTTC
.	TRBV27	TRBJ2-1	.	CASSKGVGHPLKNEQFF	TGTGCCAGCAGTAAAGGGGTCGGACACCCTTTAAAGAATGAGCAGTTCTTC
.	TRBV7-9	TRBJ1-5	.	CASSSYNQPQHF	TGTGCCAGCAGCTCCTACAATCAGCCCCAGCATTTT
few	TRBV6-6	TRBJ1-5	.	CASSYGARSSPQHF	TGTGCCAGCAGTTATGGGGCCCGGTCTTCGCCCCAGCATTTT
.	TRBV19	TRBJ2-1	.	CASSIHSLVKTNEQFF	TGTGCCAGTAGTATCCATAGCTTAGTGAAGACTAATGAGCAGTTCTTC
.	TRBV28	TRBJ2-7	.	CASRRTPTYEQYF	TGTGCCAGCAGAAGGACACCCACCTACGAGCAGTACTTC
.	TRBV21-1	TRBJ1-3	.	CASSKIKLQPSYF	TGTGCCAGCAGCAAAATAAAACTCCAACCCTCATATTTT
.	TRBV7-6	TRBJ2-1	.	CASSLRRTGVDNEQFF	TGTGCCAGCAGCTTAAGAAGAACGGGAGTAGACAATGAGCAGTTCTTC
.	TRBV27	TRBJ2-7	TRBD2	CASRSLGLAGGGSEQYF	TGTGCCAGCAGAAGCCTCGGACTAGCGGGAGGGGGGTCCGAGCAGTACTTC